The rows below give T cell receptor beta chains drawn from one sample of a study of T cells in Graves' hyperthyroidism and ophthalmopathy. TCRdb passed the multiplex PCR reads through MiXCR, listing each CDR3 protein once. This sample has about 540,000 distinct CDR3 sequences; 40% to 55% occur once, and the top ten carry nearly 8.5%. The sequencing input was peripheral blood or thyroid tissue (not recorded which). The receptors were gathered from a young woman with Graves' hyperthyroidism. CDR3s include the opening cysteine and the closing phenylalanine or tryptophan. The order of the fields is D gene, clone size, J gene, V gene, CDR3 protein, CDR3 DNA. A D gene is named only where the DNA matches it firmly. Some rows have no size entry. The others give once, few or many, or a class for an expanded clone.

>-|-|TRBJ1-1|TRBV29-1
CSSLVRGAGTEAFF
TGCAGCAGCCTCGTACGGGGGGCTGGCACTGAAGCTTTCTTT
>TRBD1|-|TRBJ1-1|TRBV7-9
CASSPSPDRGLAAFF
TGCGCCAGCAGCCCAAGTCCGGACAGGGGGCTGGCAGCTTTCTTT
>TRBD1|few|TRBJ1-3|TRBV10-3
CASRRDSTSGNTIYF
TGTGCCAGCAGGAGGGACAGCACCTCTGGAAACACCATATATTTT
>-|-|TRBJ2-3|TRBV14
CASSQASTDTQYF
TGTGCCAGCAGCCAAGCAAGCACAGATACGCAGTATTTT
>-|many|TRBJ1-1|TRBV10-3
CAIIDRLPNTEAFF
TGTGCCATCATCGATAGACTCCCGAACACTGAAGCTTTCTTT
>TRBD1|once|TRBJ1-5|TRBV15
CATSPGQGNQPQHF
TGTGCCACCAGCCCGGGACAGGGAAATCAGCCCCAGCATTTT
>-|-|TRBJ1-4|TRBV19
CASSVDSNSGKLFF
TGTGCCAGCAGCGTGGACAGCAACTCTGGAAAACTGTTTTTT
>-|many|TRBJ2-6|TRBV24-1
CATSAFGGSGDLGGANVLTF
TGTGCCACCAGTGCCTTTGGGGGATCGGGTGACCTCGGTGGGGCCAACGTCCTGACTTTC
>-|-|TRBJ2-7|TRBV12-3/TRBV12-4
CASSVQGGYEQYF
TGTGCCAGCAGTGTCCAGGGGGGTTACGAGCAGTACTTC
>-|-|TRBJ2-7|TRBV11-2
CASSLGGKPYEQYF
TGTGCCAGCAGCTTGGGCGGGAAACCATACGAGCAGTACTTC
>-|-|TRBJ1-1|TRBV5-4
CASKHPSGTEAFF
TGTGCCAGCAAACACCCTTCCGGGACTGAAGCTTTCTTT
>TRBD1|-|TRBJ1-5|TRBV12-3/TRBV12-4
CASSWTGESNQPQHF
TGTGCCAGCAGCTGGACAGGGGAAAGCAATCAGCCCCAGCATTTT